One sample yielded the 30 T cell receptor beta chains listed below, sequenced in a study of blood T cell repertoires in COVID-19. TCRdb's copy holds only in-frame clones and misses some; the assay was immunoSEQ multiplex PCR. The table includes 150,000 or so clones, 81% detected once. Material: peripheral blood. The receptor set was obtained from a human donor with acute or convalescent COVID-19. The donor label of this sample is uncertain.

This sequence joins TRBV18 and TRBJ2-1; D unclear. V was trimmed by 2 bases and J by 7 bases, leaving 6 bases between them. This CDR3 is built from 12 residues. CDR1 and CDR2 (germline): KGHSH, LQKENI. CDR3 sequence (DNA): TGTGCCAGCTCACCAATGAGGAATGAGCAGTTCTTC. Translated, it gives CASSPMRNEQFF. The whole variable domain, remainder taken from reference TRBV18 and TRBJ2-1, is NAGVMQNPRHLVRRRGQEARLRCSPMKGHSHVYWYRQLPEEGLKFMVYLQKENIIDESGMPKERFSAEFPKEGPSILRIQQVVRGDSAAYFCASSPMRNEQFFGPGTRLTVL.

The CDR3 spells CASEGQGGRQPQHF. The CDR3 nucleotides read TGTGCCAGTGAAGGACAGGGTGGTAGGCAGCCCCAGCATTTT. V and J are TRBV19 and TRBJ1-5; 8 positions agree with TRBD1. The trim removed 8 bases at V and 7 bases at J, leaving 10 bases unmatched. CDR1 and CDR2 (germline): LNHDA, SQIVND (reference sequence). The length of the CDR3 is 14 residues. Full variable domain (rest looked up from reference TRBV19 and TRBJ1-5): DGGITQSPKYLFRKEGQNVTLSCEQNLNHDAMYWYRQDPGQGLRLIYYSQIVNDFQKGDIAEGYSVSREKKESFPLTVTSAQKNPTAFYLCASEGQGGRQPQHFGDGTRLSIL.

This clone has only one observation. The CDR3, as DNA: TGCAGTGCTAGTAAAGGGACAGGGTGGAATCAGCCCCAGCATTTT. Protein: CSASKGTGWNQPQHF. The chain recombines TRBV20-1 with TRBJ1-5, with 9 bases matching TRBD1. After removal of 3 bases from V and 4 bases from J, the junction contained 7 bases not matched to a gene. This CDR3 has 15 amino acids. From germline, CDR1 is DFQATT and CDR2 SNEGSKA (reference sequence).

The V call is TRBV5-1, the J call TRBJ1-6; D gene ambiguous. The CDR3 has 17 amino acids. Looked up from germline, CDR1 is SGHRS and CDR2 is YFSETQ. The ends were cut back, 4 bases at V and 7 bases at J, with 21 bases in the middle. The CDR3 DNA is TGCGCCAGCAGCCCAATGCCTACAGTCGCGGGGAATTCACCCCTCCACTTT. Translating gives CASSPMPTVAGNSPLHF.

The V call is TRBV19, the J call TRBJ2-4, with D uncertain. CDR1 is LNHDA, CDR2 SQIVND, per germline (reference sequence). Between the trimmed V and J ends, which lost 3 bases and 0 bases, there was a span of 9 bases. This CDR3 comprises 15 residues. In DNA, the CDR3 is TGTGCCAGTAGTATGAGTAGATTAGCCAAAAACATTCAGTACTTC. Amino acid sequence: CASSMSRLAKNIQYF. Full variable domain (missing parts from reference TRBV19 and TRBJ2-4): DGGITQSPKYLFRKEGQNVTLSCEQNLNHDAMYWYRQDPGQGLRLIYYSQIVNDFQKGDIAEGYSVSREKKESFPLTVTSAQKNPTAFYLCASSMSRLAKNIQYFGAGTRLSVL.

The J gene is TRBJ1-6, the V gene TRBV9, with 10 bases that match TRBD1. The CDR3 covers 19 residues. Germline V gene lookup returns CDR1 SGDLS and CDR2 YYNGEE. The ends lost 3 bases at V and 0 bases at J; junction bases unmatched: 9. The CDR3 loop reads CASSDPRDRGGSYNSPLHF. The CDR3 DNA reads TGTGCCAGCAGCGACCCCCGGGACAGGGGAGGCTCCTATAATTCACCCCTCCACTTT. The full variable domain, with the rest looked up from reference TRBV9 and TRBJ1-6, is DSGVTQTPKHLITATGQRVTLRCSPRSGDLSVYWYQQSLDQGLQFLIQYYNGEERAKGNILERFSAQQFPDLHSELNLSSLELGDSALYFCASSDPRDRGGSYNSPLHFGNGTRLTVT.

This chain links TRBV19 with TRBJ2-1, with TRBD2 identical over 12 bases. Germline loops: CDR1 LNHDA, CDR2 SQIVND (reference sequence). Losses at the gene ends were 5 bases for V and 7 bases for J; bases not matched to a gene: 9. The CDR3 is 16 amino acids. The DNA of the CDR3 is TGTGCCAGTAGTCCCAGGACTAGCGGGGTAAGGAATGAGCAGTTCTTC. This encodes CASSPRTSGVRNEQFF.

V and J are TRBV6-5 and TRBJ1-1, with a tentative D call TRBD1 (5 bases). This CDR3 comprises 15 residues. The V and J ends lost 6 bases and 8 bases respectively, with 22 bases between them. Germline CDR1 is MNHEY and CDR2 is SVGAGI. This CDR3 reads CASSLYGTQGIEAFF. CDR3 sequence (DNA): TGTGCCAGCAGCCTATATGGGACTCAGGGAATAGAAGCTTTCTTT.

The genes are TRBV10-2 and TRBJ2-7, with TRBD2 matching over 10 bases. Germline assignment: CDR1 WSHSY and CDR2 SAAADI. J gave up 0 bases and V 6 bases, and 8 bases lay outside the gene matches. This CDR3 has 16 amino acids. The CDR3 sequence: CASSPGLADSSYEQYV. CDR3 DNA sequence: TGCGCCAGCAGCCCTGGACTAGCGGATTCCTCCTACGAGCAGTACGTC.

The chain combines TRBV7-3 with TRBJ2-1; TRBD1 matches at 8 bases. The V gene end was trimmed by 5 bases and the J gene end by 4 bases; junction bases not matched to a gene: 4. Germline-derived CDR1 and CDR2 are SGHTA and FQGTGA. This CDR3 is 14 amino acids long. CDR3 bases: TGTGCCAGCAGCCTATACAGGGGGTACAATGAGCAGTTCTTC. It specifies CASSLYRGYNEQFF.

The chain uses TRBV24-1 and TRBJ2-1; the match to TRBD2 covers 12 bases. CDR3 length: 15 amino acids. Germline CDR1 is KGHDR and CDR2 is SFDVKD. Germline trimming cut 4 bases from V and 3 bases from J; bases unmatched to any gene: 0. In DNA, the CDR3 is TGTGCCACCAGTGAACTAGCGGGGGGCTACAATGAGCAGTTCTTC. This gives the protein CATSELAGGYNEQFF.

This clone was seen more than once but under ten times. The chain joins TRBV9 to TRBJ1-3; D uncertain. Germline CDR1 is SGDLS and CDR2 is YYNGEE. The CDR3 length is 13 residues. V was cut by 4 bases and J by 8 bases, with 13 bases left in between. This CDR3 reads CASSPPLEDTIYF. CDR3 in DNA: TGTGCCAGCAGCCCACCCCTTGAGGACACCATATATTTT.

The chain links TRBV19 to TRBJ2-2; 7 bases align to TRBD2. The ends lost 1 base at V and 5 bases at J; junction bases unmatched: 10. The CDR3 covers 17 residues. Germline V gene data show CDR1 as LNHDA and CDR2 as SQIVND (reference sequence). CDR3 amino acids: CASSIGGGSSTTGELFF. CDR3 DNA: TGTGCCAGTAGTATAGGCGGGGGTTCTTCTACTACCGGGGAGCTGTTTTTT.

The rearrangement joins TRBV19 to TRBJ2-3; TRBD2 agrees at 9 bases. The CDR3 length is 15 residues. Germline lookup yields CDR1 LNHDA and CDR2 SQIVND (reference sequence). Trimming removed 5 bases from V and 6 bases from J; junction bases left unmatched: 9. CDR3 loop: CASSPAGGSGDTQYF. The CDR3 DNA reads as TGTGCCAGTAGTCCAGCGGGGGGTTCTGGGGATACGCAGTATTTT.

The chain links TRBV12-3 or TRBV12-4 to TRBJ2-7; TRBD1 is a possible D gene (6 bases). This CDR3 spans 12 amino acids. Trimming took 8 bases from V and 4 from J, leaving 12 bases between them. CDR3 sequence: CASQDRTYEQYF. The CDR3 region has the DNA TGTGCCAGCCAAGACAGGACTTACGAGCAGTACTTC.

The chain joins TRBV19 to TRBJ1-5, with TRBD1 identical over 7 bases. Germline trimming cut 7 bases from V and 0 bases from J; bases unmatched to any gene: 9. The CDR3 runs 16 residues. Per the germline V gene, CDR1 is LNHDA and CDR2 is SQIVND (reference sequence). The CDR3 sequence is CASKVRDRASNQPQHF. The CDR3 nucleotides read TGTGCCAGTAAGGTCAGGGACAGAGCTAGCAATCAGCCCCAGCATTTT.

V is TRBV11-3 and J is TRBJ1-1, with TRBD1 identical over 9 bases. The trim removed 5 bases at V and 3 bases at J, leaving 7 bases unmatched. This CDR3 is built from 15 residues. Per the germline V gene, CDR1 is SGHNT and CDR2 is YENEEA. CDR3 loop: CASSLGQGRDTEAFF. CDR3 bases: TGTGCCAGCAGCCTGGGACAGGGCAGGGACACTGAAGCTTTCTTT.

This clone was counted only a few times. The gene calls are TRBV19 and TRBJ1-2; tentatively, D is TRBD1 (5 bases). This CDR3 is 15 amino acids long. The V gene's germline CDR1 is LNHDA and CDR2 SQIVND (reference sequence). Trimming cost V 2 bases and J 4 bases, with 14 bases left between them. CDR3 sequence reads: CASSILSGFGYGYTF. CDR3 DNA: TGTGCCAGTAGTATATTGTCAGGGTTCGGCTATGGCTACACCTTC.

This sequence joins TRBV18 and TRBJ2-7, with 7 positions matching TRBD1. With V trimmed by 4 bases and J by 0 bases, 0 bases remained unmatched. The CDR3 extends over 13 amino acids. CDR1 is KGHSH, CDR2 LQKENI, per germline. The CDR3 DNA follows: TGTGCCAGCTCACGGGACAGCTCCTACGAGCAGTACTTC. Encoded protein: CASSRDSSYEQYF. The complete variable domain, with remaining parts taken from reference TRBV18 and TRBJ2-7, reads NAGVMQNPRHLVRRRGQEARLRCSPMKGHSHVYWYRQLPEEGLKFMVYLQKENIIDESGMPKERFSAEFPKEGPSILRIQQVVRGDSAAYFCASSRDSSYEQYFGPGTRLTVT.

The rearrangement links TRBV7-9 to TRBJ2-2; weak D call: TRBD1 (5 bases). The ends were cut back, 4 bases at V and 3 bases at J, with 9 bases in the middle. In germline, CDR1 is SEHNR, CDR2 FQNEAQ (reference sequence). This CDR3 contains 14 residues. The CDR3 is CASSWKTDTGELFF. CDR3 DNA: TGTGCCAGCAGCTGGAAGACAGACACCGGGGAGCTGTTTTTT.

The chain has TRBV6-5 and TRBJ1-4, with D possibly TRBD1 on 5 matching bases. With 8 bases removed from V and 6 bases from J, the gap between germline ends came to 19 bases. Germline CDR1 MNHEY, CDR2 SVGAGI. The CDR3 is 15 residues long. CDR3 region: CASRFSLTADEKLFF. CDR3 DNA: TGTGCCAGCCGATTCTCCCTGACAGCAGATGAAAAACTGTTTTTT.

The J gene is TRBJ2-2, the V gene TRBV7-2; D possibly corresponds to TRBD1 (7 bases). The CDR3 has 14 amino acids. CDR1 is SGHTA and CDR2 is FQGNSA in the germline V gene. With 6 bases removed from V and 4 bases from J, the gap between germline ends came to 12 bases. The CDR3 DNA reads TGTGCCAGCAGTTATCAGGGGGGCACCGGGGAGCTGTTTTTT. Amino acids: CASSYQGGTGELFF.

The chain uses TRBV11-3 and TRBJ2-2, with D possibly matching TRBD2 (6 bases). The CDR3 length is 14 residues. Germline V CDR1 and CDR2: SGHNT, YENEEA. V shed 1 base and J shed 8 bases, with 11 bases lying between them. CDR3 DNA: TGTGCCAGCAGCTTAGGGGGACTCGAGGGGGAGCTGTTTTTT. It yields the protein CASSLGGLEGELFF.

This chain joins TRBV5-6 and TRBJ2-5; TRBD1 agrees at 9 bases. Germline CDR1 reads SGHDT; CDR2 reads YYEEEE. V was pared by 4 bases and J by 3 bases, with 4 bases of the junction left unmatched. The CDR3 has 14 amino acids. Here the CDR3 DNA reads TGTGCCAGCAGCCGGACAGGGGCGGAAGAGACCCAGTACTTC. Amino acid sequence: CASSRTGAEETQYF.

This clone has more than one count but fewer than ten. The sample carries other DNA sequences with the same CDR3. V is TRBV5-5 and J is TRBJ1-2; the match to TRBD1 covers 7 bases. Germline V gene sequence: CDR1 SGHKS, CDR2 YYEKEE (reference sequence). V was pared by 4 bases and J by 4 bases, with 4 bases of the junction left unmatched. The CDR3 covers 13 residues. The CDR3 DNA sequence: TGTGCCAGCAGCCCGGGACAGACCTATGGCTACACCTTC. It is translated as CASSPGQTYGYTF.

The chain uses TRBV7-6 and TRBJ1-6; weak D call: TRBD1 (6 bases). With 5 bases removed from V and 7 bases from J, the gap between germline ends came to 18 bases. The CDR3 length is 16 residues. Germline V gene lookup returns CDR1 SGHVS and CDR2 FNYEAQ. This chain's CDR3 is CASSPRDGRGNSPLHF. The CDR3 DNA is TGTGCCAGCAGCCCCCGGGACGGGAGGGGGAATTCACCCCTCCACTTT.

The chain combines TRBV6-5 with TRBJ1-1; D perhaps matches TRBD1 (6 bases). The CDR3 loop spans 13 amino acids. V was trimmed by 6 bases and J by 3 bases, leaving 11 bases between them. The V gene's germline CDR1 is MNHEY and CDR2 SVGAGI. CDR3 in amino acids: CASRIQGYTEAFF. CDR3 coding DNA: TGTGCCAGCAGGATACAGGGATACACTGAAGCTTTCTTT.

The V gene is TRBV7-9, the J gene TRBJ1-1, with D possibly matching TRBD1 (6 bases). The V end lost 4 bases, the J end lost 1 base, and 7 bases lay between the germline ends. The CDR3 is made up of 13 amino acids. Looked up from germline, CDR1 is SEHNR and CDR2 is FQNEAQ (reference sequence). CDR3 coding DNA: TGTGCCAGCAGCTGGGGACAGAACACTGAAGCTTTCTTT. Translating it yields CASSWGQNTEAFF.

This rearrangement joins TRBV5-4 to TRBJ2-2, with TRBD2 identical over 9 bases. Germline values: CDR1 SGHNT, CDR2 YYREEE (reference sequence). Trimming took 3 bases from V and 3 from J; bases not matched to a gene: 9. The CDR3 contains 17 residues. The CDR3 nucleotides are TGTGCCAGCAGCTCCGGAATTAGCGGGGGCTACACCGGGGAGCTGTTTTTT. It specifies CASSSGISGGYTGELFF.

The gene calls are TRBV2 and TRBJ2-3, with 8 bases matching TRBD2. Germline trimming cut 4 bases from V and 1 base from J; bases unmatched to any gene: 4. CDR1 and CDR2 from the germline V gene are SNHLY and FYNNEI. CDR3 length equals 15 residues. The CDR3 bases are TGTGCCAGCAGTGGTGAGCGGGGGCGCACAGATACGCAGTATTTT. Its protein is CASSGERGRTDTQYF.